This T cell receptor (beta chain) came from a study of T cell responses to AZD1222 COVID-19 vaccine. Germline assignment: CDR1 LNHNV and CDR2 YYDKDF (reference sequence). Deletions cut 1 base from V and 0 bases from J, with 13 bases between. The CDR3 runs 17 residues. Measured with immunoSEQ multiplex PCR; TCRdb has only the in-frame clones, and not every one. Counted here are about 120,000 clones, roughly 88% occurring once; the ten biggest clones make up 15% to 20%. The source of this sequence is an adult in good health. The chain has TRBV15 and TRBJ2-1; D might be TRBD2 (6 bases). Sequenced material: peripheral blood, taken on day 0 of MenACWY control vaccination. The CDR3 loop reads CATSRGLARSSYNEQFF. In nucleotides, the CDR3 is TGTGCCACCAGCAGAGGCCTAGCGCGGAGCTCCTACAATGAGCAGTTCTTC.